This passage covers 20 T cell receptor beta chains from one sample sequenced in a study of T cells in localized non-small cell lung cancer. This table comes from immunoSEQ multiplex PCR, and its TCRdb copy is limited to in-frame clones, with some not included. The sample shows around 21,000 clones, roughly nine tenths of them seen only once. This specimen was peripheral blood, taken before any cancer treatment. The receptor set was obtained from a male donor aged 60 or over with stage I lung adenocarcinoma.

The J gene is TRBJ2-1, the V gene TRBV5-4; TRBD2 agrees at 9 bases. The CDR3 is 15 residues long. Germline assignment: CDR1 SGHNT and CDR2 YYREEE (reference sequence). Germline trimming cut 5 bases from V and 10 bases from J; bases unmatched to any gene: 13. CDR3 residues: CASRVPSGEHHEQFF. CDR3 nucleotides: TGTGCCAGCAGGGTGCCTAGCGGGGAGCACCACGAGCAGTTCTTC.

The genes are TRBV9 and TRBJ1-4; 7 bases fit TRBD1. V shed 3 bases and J 7 bases; nucleotides not matched to a gene: 9. This CDR3 has 15 amino acids. Germline V gives CDR1 SGDLS, CDR2 YYNGEE. The CDR3 loop is CASSAKGGAGEKLFF. The DNA of the CDR3 is TGTGCCAGCAGCGCAAAAGGGGGCGCAGGTGAAAAACTGTTTTTT.

The V call is TRBV9, the J call TRBJ2-1, with D perhaps given as TRBD1 or TRBD2 (6 bases each). CDR1 SGDLS and CDR2 YYNGEE come from the germline V gene. V gave up 0 bases and J gave up 6 bases, with 13 bases separating them. The CDR3 loop spans 15 amino acids. DNA of the CDR3: TGTGCCAGCAGCGTAGAGGGGGGCGCCCTCAATGAGCAGTTCTTC. Its protein is CASSVEGGALNEQFF.

V usage is TRBV25-1 and J usage is TRBJ2-5, with a possible D match to TRBD1 (6 bases). V was pared by 1 base and J by 5 bases, with 14 bases between. The CDR3 runs 15 residues. Germline assignment: CDR1 MGHDK and CDR2 SYGVNS. The CDR3, as DNA: TGTGCCAGCAGTGAATTTGAGGGGGTAGGGGAGACCCAGTACTTC. This sequence encodes CASSEFEGVGETQYF.

The chain employs TRBV6-1 and TRBJ1-5; D unclear. V shed 2 bases and J shed 0 bases, with 11 bases lying between them. The CDR3 runs 16 residues. Germline loops: CDR1 MNHNS, CDR2 SASEGT. The CDR3 protein is CASSENFGDSNQPQHF. The CDR3 nucleotides read TGTGCCAGCAGTGAAAATTTCGGGGATAGCAATCAGCCCCAGCATTTT.

The chain carries TRBV21-1 and TRBJ1-1; the DNA was not used to check the table's D call, TRBD1. TRBV21-1 is a listed pseudogene. The CDR3 loop spans 16 amino acids. CDR3 in amino acids: CASSGRSDKDDCGAFF. CDR3 DNA sequence: TGTGCCAGCAGCGGACGCTCGGACAAGGATGATTGTGGAGCTTTCTTT.

V gene TRBV11-2 combines with J gene TRBJ2-3; D not resolved. Germline V lookup: CDR1 SGHAT, CDR2 FQNNGV. The CDR3 runs 14 residues. V lost 5 bases to trimming and J lost 4 bases, with 13 bases between them. This chain's CDR3 is CASSRSTFSDTQYF. In DNA, the CDR3 is TGTGCCAGCAGCCGGTCCACTTTCTCAGATACGCAGTATTTT.

The genes are TRBV27 and TRBJ2-5; 15 bases match TRBD2. This CDR3 comprises 18 residues. Germline CDR1 and CDR2: MNHEY and SMNVEV (reference sequence). V shed 5 bases and J 2 bases; nucleotides not matched to a gene: 9. The CDR3 reads CASSLGTSGGSLQETQYF. The CDR3 DNA reads TGTGCCAGCAGTCTCGGGACTAGCGGGGGGAGTCTTCAAGAGACCCAGTACTTC.

This chain links TRBV6-6 with TRBJ1-2; D might be TRBD1 (5 bases). The CDR3 contains 14 residues. The V end lost 6 bases, the J end lost 2 bases, and 13 bases lay between the germline ends. CDR1 and CDR2 (germline): MNHNY, SVGAGI (reference sequence). The DNA for the CDR3 is TGTGCCAGCAGGAGACAGTTCGGGAACTATGGCTACACCTTC. Encoded protein: CASRRQFGNYGYTF.

The chain links TRBV5-1 to TRBJ2-7; D is possibly TRBD1 (6 bases). V lost 4 bases and J 3 bases, leaving 14 bases between the germline ends. The CDR3 runs 14 residues. Germline V gene lookup returns CDR1 SGHRS and CDR2 YFSETQ. This chain's CDR3 is CASSVNRDIYEQYF. The CDR3 DNA reads as TGCGCCAGCAGCGTAAACAGGGATATCTACGAGCAGTACTTC.

CDR3 loop: CASSDSPSGGDEQFF. CDR3 sequence (DNA): TGTGCCAGCAGTGACTCGCCTAGCGGGGGAGATGAGCAGTTCTTC. The rearrangement links TRBV6-4 to TRBJ2-1; 10 bases align to TRBD2. CDR1 and CDR2 (germline): MRHNA, SNTAGT. The CDR3 loop spans 15 amino acids. V lost 0 bases and J lost 8; bases outside the gene matches: 4.

This chain connects TRBV7-9 to TRBJ1-2, with D perhaps TRBD1 (5 bases). CDR1 and CDR2 (germline): SEHNR, FQNEAQ (reference sequence). Trimming stripped 4 bases from V and 3 bases from J, with 18 bases between. The CDR3 consists of 16 residues. CDR3 sequence (DNA): TGTGCCAGCAGCTCCCCCGTGGGGGGGGAGGACTATGGCTACACCTTC. Translating gives CASSSPVGGEDYGYTF.

This clone was counted a single time. The chain combines TRBV5-1 with TRBJ2-2; TRBD1 aligns across 7 bases. Germline CDR1 reads SGHRS; CDR2 reads YFSETQ. This CDR3 is built from 15 residues. J lost 2 bases, V lost 4 bases, and 5 bases had no gene match. The chain's CDR3 is CASSQGQANTGELFF. CDR3 DNA sequence: TGCGCCAGCAGCCAAGGACAGGCCAACACCGGGGAGCTGTTTTTT.

The V gene is TRBV12-5, the J gene TRBJ2-2, with D perhaps matching TRBD1 (6 bases). With 8 bases removed from V and 7 bases from J, the gap between germline ends came to 14 bases. Germline V gene lookup returns CDR1 LGHNT and CDR2 FRNRAP. The CDR3 runs 13 residues. The CDR3 DNA is TGTGCTAGTAACAGGGATGGTAACGGGGAGCTGTTTTTT. This encodes CASNRDGNGELFF.

The sample holds one count of this clone. This rearrangement joins TRBV11-2 to TRBJ1-1; D ambiguous. The length of the CDR3 is 14 residues. V lost 4 bases to trimming and J lost 7 bases, with 16 bases between them. Germline CDR1 SGHAT, CDR2 FQNNGV. This chain's CDR3 is CASSYRGVSDEAFF. The CDR3, as DNA: TGTGCCAGCAGCTACCGTGGGGTGTCAGATGAAGCTTTCTTT. The full variable domain, in which reference TRBV11-2 and TRBJ1-1 provide the parts outside the CDR3, is EAGVAQSPRYKIIEKRQSVAFWCNPISGHATLYWYQQILGQGPKLLIQFQNNGVVDDSQLPKDRFSAERLKGVDSTLKIQPAKLEDSAVYLCASSYRGVSDEAFFGQGTRLTVV.

The chain links TRBV9 to TRBJ1-5; possibly TRBD1 for D (6 bases). V lost 5 bases to trimming and J lost 4 bases, with 10 bases between them. The CDR3 has 13 amino acids. Germline V gene sequence: CDR1 SGDLS, CDR2 YYNGEE. For the CDR3, the DNA is TGTGCCAGCAGTGGGGGGACAAATCAGCCCCAGCATTTT. Amino acid sequence: CASSGGTNQPQHF.

The rearrangement joins TRBV7-2 to TRBJ1-2; perhaps TRBD1 as D (6 bases). Per the germline V gene, CDR1 is SGHTA and CDR2 is FQGNSA. Trimming shortened V by 6 bases and J by 8 bases, and 19 bases separated the two germline ends. CDR3 length equals 14 residues. CDR3 region: CASRGAGFPRGYTF. The CDR3 DNA sequence: TGTGCCAGCAGGGGGGCAGGGTTCCCTAGAGGCTACACCTTC.

This sequence joins TRBV18 and TRBJ1-1; a possible D gene is TRBD1 (5 bases). The CDR3 is made up of 13 amino acids. The V end lost 5 bases, the J end lost 2 bases, and 9 bases lay between the germline ends. Germline V gene sequence: CDR1 KGHSH, CDR2 LQKENI. Here the CDR3 reads CASSDGQNTEAFF. The DNA for the CDR3 is TGTGCCAGCTCAGATGGACAAAACACTGAAGCTTTCTTT.

The rearrangement joins TRBV28 to TRBJ1-4, with 8 bases identical to TRBD1. Germline CDR1 is MDHEN and CDR2 is SYDVKM. The V gene end was trimmed by 7 bases and the J gene end by 4 bases; junction bases not matched to a gene: 8. The CDR3 spans 15 residues. The CDR3 DNA reads TGTGCCAGCAAAACAGGGGGGGAGCTTAATGAAAAACTGTTTTTT. It translates to CASKTGGELNEKLFF.

Comment on this clone: This CDR3 is also generated by other DNA sequences in the sample. V usage is TRBV10-1 and J usage is TRBJ1-6; TRBD1 is a possible D gene (6 bases). The length of the CDR3 is 16 residues. Between the trimmed V and J ends, which lost 6 bases and 8 bases, there was a span of 20 bases. Germline loops: CDR1 WNHNN, CDR2 SYGVQD (reference sequence). The CDR3 DNA is TGCGCCAGCAGCGCGCGTTGGGGGGCCACGGATTCACCCCTCCACTTT. Its translation: CASSARWGATDSPLHF.